In this sample, the clone carrying this TCR beta chain turned up once. Assay: immunoSEQ multiplex PCR; the TCRdb copy retains only in-frame clones and omits some. The sample holds 30,000 to 40,000 clones, 80% to 90% seen once. These data belong to a study of T cell changes during pregnancy in multiple sclerosis. Trimming took off 4 bases at V and 2 bases at J, with 11 bases between the two ends. Germline loops: CDR1 SGHTA, CDR2 FQGNSA. The CDR3 is 14 residues long. The source was CD4+ T cells from peripheral blood mononuclear cells, collected before pregnancy. The TCR originated in a female donor with multiple sclerosis, enrolled in a pregnancy study. This sequence joins TRBV7-2 and TRBJ1-2; weak D call: TRBD1 (5 bases). The CDR3 DNA reads as TGTGCCAGCAGCTCTATGACAGCAAACTATGGCTACACCTTC. It codes for CASSSMTANYGYTF.